The 8 T cell receptor beta chains below were found in one sample sequenced in a study of blood T cell repertoires in COVID-19. Data came from immunoSEQ multiplex PCR; TCRdb stores just in-frame clones and leaves some out. The data hold roughly 260,000 clones, with around nine tenths observed a single time. Sample: PBMCs or T cells enriched from blood (not recorded which). Source of these receptors: a woman between 18 and 29 years old who had recovered from COVID-19.

This clone has only one observation. The chain joins TRBV27 to TRBJ2-5, with 9 bases lining up with TRBD2. CDR1 is MNHEY and CDR2 is SMNVEV in the germline V gene (reference sequence). J was trimmed by 3 bases and V by 4 bases; bases with no gene match: 9. This CDR3 contains 16 residues. CDR3 sequence: CASSSQREDVKETQYF. As DNA, the CDR3 is TGTGCCAGCAGTTCTCAGCGGGAGGACGTCAAAGAGACCCAGTACTTC.

The genes are TRBV3-1 (or the pseudogene TRBV3-2) and TRBJ2-5; D not certain. Germline values: CDR1 LGHDT, CDR2 YNNKEL (reference sequence). This CDR3 has 17 residues. Trimming removed 1 base from V and 2 bases from J, with 17 bases in between. The CDR3 nucleotides read TGTGCCAGCAGCCAAGTTTTGGGCCGTGGGCAGCAAGAGACCCAGTACTTC. Protein product: CASSQVLGRGQQETQYF.

This clone showed up just once. The chain employs TRBV20-1 and TRBJ2-1; D is perhaps TRBD2 (5 bases). CDR3 size: 15 residues. The germline gives CDR1 DFQATT, CDR2 SNEGSKA (reference sequence). Deletions cut 3 bases from V and 1 base from J, with 13 bases between. CDR3 nucleotide sequence: TGCAGTGCTAGTATAAGTCTAGCTTCCTACAATGAGCAGTTCTTC. Translation: CSASISLASYNEQFF.

The chain employs TRBV11-3 and TRBJ1-1, with D tentatively TRBD1 (6 bases). Germline CDR1 reads SGHNT; CDR2 reads YENEEA. Trimming pared 8 bases from V and 1 base from J, leaving 11 bases between. The CDR3 sequence is 13 residues long. CDR3 loop: CASSTTGNTEAFF. The CDR3 DNA follows: TGTGCCAGCTCAACGACAGGGAACACTGAAGCTTTCTTT.

The V call is TRBV19, the J call TRBJ2-2; 10 nucleotides agree with TRBD1. CDR3 length: 17 amino acids. Trimming cost V 7 bases and J 5 bases; bases outside gene matches: 13. Germline V gene data show CDR1 as LNHDA and CDR2 as SQIVND (reference sequence). As DNA, the CDR3 is TGTGCCAGTACCCCTGGGGGGACAGGGGAATGGACCGGGGAGCTGTTTTTT. Amino acid sequence: CASTPGGTGEWTGELFF.

V gene TRBV27 combines with J gene TRBJ2-5; D may be TRBD2 (5 bases). The CDR3 sequence is 14 residues long. Germline CDR1 MNHEY, CDR2 SMNVEV (reference sequence). The ends were cut back, 4 bases at V and 5 bases at J, with 14 bases in the middle. CDR3 residues: CASSYGLARETQYF. CDR3 nucleotide sequence: TGTGCCAGCAGTTATGGGCTAGCCAGGGAGACCCAGTACTTC.

The V gene is TRBV11-2, the J gene TRBJ2-1, with TRBD2 as a possible D gene (6 bases). Germline lookup yields CDR1 SGHAT and CDR2 FQNNGV. V lost 1 base and J 4 bases, leaving 8 bases between the germline ends. The CDR3 length is 14 residues. The chain's CDR3 is CASSLVAVYNEQFF. The CDR3 DNA reads as TGTGCCAGCAGCTTAGTAGCGGTTTACAATGAGCAGTTCTTC.

V is TRBV5-1 and J is TRBJ2-2; a weak D match, TRBD2 (7 bases). This CDR3 contains 16 residues. V lost 4 bases to trimming and J lost 5 bases, with 18 bases between them. Germline V lookup: CDR1 SGHRS, CDR2 YFSETQ. Here the CDR3 DNA reads TGCGCCAGCAGCCCCGCCCCAGGGGAGGGGACCGGGGAGCTGTTTTTT. Protein: CASSPAPGEGTGELFF.